One and the same sample provided the 12 T cell receptor beta chains below, sequenced in a study of early T cells in non-severe SARS-CoV-2 infection. TCRdb analysed the 5' RACE reads with MiXCR anew, one entry per CDR3 protein. The sample carries some 80,000 distinct CDR3 sequences, 5% recorded once. The sample was whole blood, taken at baseline. The source of these receptors is an adult who was a healthcare worker with PCR-confirmed SARS-CoV-2 infection or an uninfected control (not recorded which).

This clonotype was observed many times. The rearrangement uses TRBV30 and TRBJ2-3; 7 bases are a match to TRBD1. J was trimmed by 4 bases and V by 3 bases; bases with no gene match: 10. Germline V lookup: CDR1 GTSNPN, CDR2 SVGIG (reference sequence). CDR3 length: 15 residues. CDR3 residues: CAWRDDRAYPDTQYF. CDR3 in DNA: TGTGCCTGGAGAGACGACAGGGCCTACCCAGATACGCAGTATTTT.

The rearrangement uses TRBV7-8 and TRBJ2-2, with a weak D call TRBD1 (6 bases). There are 13 residues in the CDR3. Germline assignment: CDR1 SGHVS and CDR2 FQNEAQ. V lost 6 bases, J lost 6 bases, and 11 bases lay in between. CDR3 DNA: TGTGCCAGCAGGCGCCAGGGGCCCGGGGAGCTGTTTTTT. It codes for CASRRQGPGELFF.

This clonotype was detected many times. The chain combines TRBV11-2 with TRBJ2-3, with a tentative D call TRBD2 (5 bases). The length of the CDR3 is 15 residues. Per the germline V gene, CDR1 is SGHAT and CDR2 is FQNNGV. V lost 5 bases and J lost 2, with 14 bases in between. CDR3 in DNA: TGTGCCAGCAGCCGAGAGGGCCAGTTCACAGATACGCAGTATTTT. Translating it yields CASSREGQFTDTQYF. The whole variable domain, remainder taken from reference TRBV11-2 and TRBJ2-3, is EAGVAQSPRYKIIEKRQSVAFWCNPISGHATLYWYQQILGQGPKLLIQFQNNGVVDDSQLPKDRFSAERLKGVDSTLKIQPAKLEDSAVYLCASSREGQFTDTQYFGPGTRLTVL.

CDR3 nucleotide sequence: TGCAGTGCTGTCCTGAAGGATCAGTACTTC. Its translation: CSAVLKDQYF. The gene calls are TRBV20-1 and TRBJ2-4, with unresolved D. V dropped 5 bases and J dropped 12 bases, with 11 bases sitting between them. Per germline, CDR1 DFQATT and CDR2 SNEGSKA (reference sequence). This CDR3 region has 10 residues.

Only a few counts were recorded for this clonotype. This chain connects TRBV7-3 to TRBJ1-1, with D perhaps matching TRBD1 (6 bases). The V end lost 3 bases, the J end lost 1 base, and 9 bases lay between the germline ends. Germline values: CDR1 SGHTA, CDR2 FQGTGA. The CDR3 extends over 14 amino acids. The CDR3 sequence is CASSLGHTNTEAFF. The CDR3 DNA follows: TGTGCCAGCAGCTTGGGACATACGAACACTGAAGCTTTCTTT.

This clonotype was observed many times. The genes are TRBV12-3 or TRBV12-4 and TRBJ2-4; 7 bases match TRBD2. CDR3 size: 13 residues. The ends lost 0 bases at V and 15 bases at J; junction bases unmatched: 8. The DNA of the CDR3 is TGTGCCAGCAGTTTAGCGGGAGGGCCGGGTGTGTACTTC. It translates to CASSLAGGPGVYF.

This clonotype was seen many times. This chain joins TRBV29-1 and TRBJ2-1, with D tentatively TRBD1 (5 bases). Trimming left V 0 bases short and J 0 bases short, with 12 bases between. Per germline, CDR1 SQVTM and CDR2 ANQGSEA. The CDR3 has 16 amino acids. CDR3 residues: CSVEDPDRVSYNEQFF. As DNA, the CDR3 is TGCAGCGTTGAAGACCCCGACAGAGTCTCCTACAATGAGCAGTTCTTC.

This clonotype was seen more than once but under ten times. CDR3 coding DNA: TGCGCCAGCAGCTCCTCGACAGGGACCGTAAGCTCTGGGGCCAACGTCCTGACTTTC. Amino acids: CASSSSTGTVSSGANVLTF. The chain couples TRBV5-1 to TRBJ2-6; 7 bases align to TRBD1. Germline assignment: CDR1 SGHRS and CDR2 YFSETQ. The CDR3 is made up of 19 amino acids. J lost 0 bases, V lost 3 bases, and 12 bases had no gene match.

This clonotype was detected ten times or more. The chain carries TRBV9 and TRBJ2-7; 8 bases fit TRBD2. The CDR3 loop spans 15 amino acids. CDR1 SGDLS and CDR2 YYNGEE come from the germline V gene. J gave up 5 bases and V 4 bases, and 11 bases lay outside the gene matches. The CDR3 sequence: CASSSTGGPSDEQYF. CDR3 sequence (DNA): TGTGCCAGCAGCTCCACGGGAGGGCCCTCGGACGAGCAGTACTTC.

This chain joins TRBV7-9 and TRBJ2-3; no firm D call. The V end was cut by 3 bases, the J end by 3 bases, with 4 bases between. Looked up from germline, CDR1 is SEHNR and CDR2 is FQNEAQ (reference sequence). The CDR3 is 12 amino acids. CDR3 sequence reads: CASSFVTDTQYF. As DNA, the CDR3 is TGTGCCAGCAGCTTTGTAACAGATACGCAGTATTTT.

This clonotype was counted many times. The rearrangement uses TRBV11-1 and TRBJ2-1; a possible D gene is TRBD2 (5 bases). The V and J ends lost 3 bases and 6 bases respectively, with 9 bases between them. Germline values: CDR1 SGHAT, CDR2 FQDESV (reference sequence). The CDR3 runs to 13 residues. The CDR3 loop reads CASSLSGTNEQFF. The DNA of the CDR3 is TGTGCCAGCAGCTTGAGCGGCACCAATGAGCAGTTCTTC.

This clonotype was seen at least ten times. The V gene is TRBV6-6, the J gene TRBJ1-5, with TRBD1 matching over 7 bases. Trimming removed 5 bases from V and 1 base from J; junction bases left unmatched: 8. Germline values: CDR1 MNHNY, CDR2 SVGAGI (reference sequence). This CDR3 contains 16 residues. DNA of the CDR3: TGTGCCAGCAGTCAAGACAGGGAGCGAAGCAATCAGCCCCAGCATTTT. Protein: CASSQDRERSNQPQHF.